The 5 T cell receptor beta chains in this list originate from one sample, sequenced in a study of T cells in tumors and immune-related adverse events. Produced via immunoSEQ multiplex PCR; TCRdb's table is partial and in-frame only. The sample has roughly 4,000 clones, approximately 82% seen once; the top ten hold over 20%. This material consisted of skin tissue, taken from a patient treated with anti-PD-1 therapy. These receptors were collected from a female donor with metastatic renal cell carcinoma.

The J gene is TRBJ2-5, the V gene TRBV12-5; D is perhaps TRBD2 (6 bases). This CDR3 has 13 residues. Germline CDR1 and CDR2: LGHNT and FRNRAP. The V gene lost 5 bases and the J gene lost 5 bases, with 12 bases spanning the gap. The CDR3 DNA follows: TGTGCTAGTGGTGTTAGCCGGGGGGAGACCCAGTACTTC. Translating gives CASGVSRGETQYF. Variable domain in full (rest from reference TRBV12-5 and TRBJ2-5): DARVTQTPRHKVTEMGQEVTMRCQPILGHNTVFWYRQTMMQGLELLAYFRNRAPLDDSGMPKDRFSAEMPDATLATLKIQPSEPRDSAVYFCASGVSRGETQYFGPGTRLLVL.

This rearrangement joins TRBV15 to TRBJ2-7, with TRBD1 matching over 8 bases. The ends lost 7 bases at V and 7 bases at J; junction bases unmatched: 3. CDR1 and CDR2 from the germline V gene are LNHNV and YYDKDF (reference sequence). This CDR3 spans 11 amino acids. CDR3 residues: CATKTGGEQYF. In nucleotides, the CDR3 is TGTGCCACCAAAACAGGGGGAGAGCAGTACTTC.

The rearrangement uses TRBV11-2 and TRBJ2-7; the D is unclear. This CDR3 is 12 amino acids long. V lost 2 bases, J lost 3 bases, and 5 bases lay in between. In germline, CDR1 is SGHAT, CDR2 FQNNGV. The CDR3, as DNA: TGTGCCAGCAGCTTAAGGGTCTACGAGCAGTACTTC. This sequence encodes CASSLRVYEQYF. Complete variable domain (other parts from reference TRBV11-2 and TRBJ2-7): EAGVAQSPRYKIIEKRQSVAFWCNPISGHATLYWYQQILGQGPKLLIQFQNNGVVDDSQLPKDRFSAERLKGVDSTLKIQPAKLEDSAVYLCASSLRVYEQYFGPGTRLTVT.

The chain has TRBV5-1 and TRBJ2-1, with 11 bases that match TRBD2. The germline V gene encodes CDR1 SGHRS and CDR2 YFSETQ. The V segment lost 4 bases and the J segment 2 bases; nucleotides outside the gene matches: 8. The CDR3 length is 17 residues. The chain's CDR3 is CASSPTSGSKTYNEQFF. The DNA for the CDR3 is TGCGCCAGCAGCCCAACTAGCGGGAGTAAGACCTACAATGAGCAGTTCTTC. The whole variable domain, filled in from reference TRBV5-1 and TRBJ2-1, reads KAGVTQTPRYLIKTRGQQVTLSCSPISGHRSVSWYQQTPGQGLQFLFEYFSETQRNKGNFPGRFSGRQFSNSRSEMNVSTLELGDSALYLCASSPTSGSKTYNEQFFGPGTRLTVL.

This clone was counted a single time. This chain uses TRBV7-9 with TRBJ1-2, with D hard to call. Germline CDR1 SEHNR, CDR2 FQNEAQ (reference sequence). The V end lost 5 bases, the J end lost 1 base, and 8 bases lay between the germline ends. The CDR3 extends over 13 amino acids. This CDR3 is CASSTGNNYGYTF. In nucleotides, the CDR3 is TGTGCCAGCAGCACGGGGAATAACTATGGCTACACCTTC.